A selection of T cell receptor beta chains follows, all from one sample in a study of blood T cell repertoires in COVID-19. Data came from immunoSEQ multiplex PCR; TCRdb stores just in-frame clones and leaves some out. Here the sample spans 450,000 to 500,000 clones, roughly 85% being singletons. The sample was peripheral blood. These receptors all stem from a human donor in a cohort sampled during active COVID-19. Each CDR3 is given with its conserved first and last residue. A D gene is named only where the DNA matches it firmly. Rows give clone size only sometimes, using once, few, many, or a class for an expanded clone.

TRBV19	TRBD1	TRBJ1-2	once	TGTGCCAGTAGGAACACAGGGGATTCTGGCTACACCTTC	CASRNTGDSGYTF
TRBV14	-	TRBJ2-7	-	TGTGCCAGCAGCCAAGGCAGGGGTTCCTCCTACGAGCAGTACTTC	CASSQGRGSSYEQYF
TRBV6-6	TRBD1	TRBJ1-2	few	TGTGCCAGCAGTTACGAGACAGGGGTCTATGGCTACACCTTC	CASSYETGVYGYTF
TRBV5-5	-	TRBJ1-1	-	TGTGCCAGCAGCGGTTCGGGGAACACTGAAGCTTTCTTT	CASSGSGNTEAFF
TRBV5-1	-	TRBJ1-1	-	TGCGCCAGCAGCTTACAGGCCCAGAACACTGAAGCTTTCTTT	CASSLQAQNTEAFF
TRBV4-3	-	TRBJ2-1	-	TGCGCCAGCAGCCAAGGACACGGCTCCTACAATGAGCAGTTCTTC	CASSQGHGSYNEQFF
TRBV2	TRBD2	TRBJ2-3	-	TGTGCCAGCACTCCCAATAGCGGGACAGATACGCAGTATTTT	CASTPNSGTDTQYF
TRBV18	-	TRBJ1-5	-	TGTGCCAGCTCAGGGGCCATGGGCAATCAGCCCCAGCATTTT	CASSGAMGNQPQHF
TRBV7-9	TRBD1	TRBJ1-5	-	TGTGCCAGCAGCTTATCACAGGGGGCGCATCAGCCCCAGCATTTT	CASSLSQGAHQPQHF
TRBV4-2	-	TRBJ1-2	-	TGTGCCAGCAGCCAAGACCAGAACAGTTTCTATGGCTACACCTTC	CASSQDQNSFYGYTF
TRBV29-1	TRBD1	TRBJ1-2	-	TGCAGCGTTTTGAAGGGACAGGGGAGCACTAACTATGGCTACACCTTC	CSVLKGQGSTNYGYTF
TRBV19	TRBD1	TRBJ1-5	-	TGTGCCAGTAGTATCGGTATGAGGACAGGGGGCGCGGGGGGTCAGCCCCAGCATTTT	CASSIGMRTGGAGGQPQHF
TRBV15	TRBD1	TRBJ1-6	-	TGTGCCACCAGCAGAGGACAGGGGGCAGGATCACCCCTCCACTTT	CATSRGQGAGSPLHF
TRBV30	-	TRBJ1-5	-	TGTGCCTGGAGTGTACGTAGAAGCGGCAATCAGCCCCAGCATTTT	CAWSVRRSGNQPQHF
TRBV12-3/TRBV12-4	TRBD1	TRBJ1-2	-	TGTGCCAGCAGCAGACAGGGGTATGGCTACACCTTC	CASSRQGYGYTF
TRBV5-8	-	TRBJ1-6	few	TGTGCCAGCAGCTTGCCACAGACGAGCTCCTATAATTCACCCCTCCACTTT	CASSLPQTSSYNSPLHF
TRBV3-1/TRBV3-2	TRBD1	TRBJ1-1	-	TGTGCCAGCAGCCAAGAATCAAGGGGGCGGATAGCTTTCTTT	CASSQESRGRIAFF
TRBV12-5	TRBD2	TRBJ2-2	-	TGTGCTAGTGGGACGATTAGCGGGAGGAACACCGGGGAGCTGTTTTTT	CASGTISGRNTGELFF
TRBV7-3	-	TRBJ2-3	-	TGTGCCAGCAGCTTAAACGAGGATGGTACGCAGTATTTT	CASSLNEDGTQYF
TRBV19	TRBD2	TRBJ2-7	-	TGTGCCAGTAGTACGACTAGCGGGAGGAGCTCCTACGAGCAGTACTTC	CASSTTSGRSSYEQYF
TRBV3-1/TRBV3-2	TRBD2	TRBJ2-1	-	TGTGCCAGCAGCCAAGGATTGGCGGGAGTTTACAATGAGCAGTTCTTC	CASSQGLAGVYNEQFF
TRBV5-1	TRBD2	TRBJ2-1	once	TGCGCCAGCAGTCGACTAGCGGGAGGGAACTCCTACAATGAGCAGTTCTTC	CASSRLAGGNSYNEQFF
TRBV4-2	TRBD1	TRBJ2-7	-	TGTGCCAGCAGCTATGAGGACAGGGACGAGCAGTACTTC	CASSYEDRDEQYF
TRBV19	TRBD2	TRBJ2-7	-	TGTGCCACCCTCCAATCGGGGGGGCGGTACGAGCAGTACTTC	CATLQSGGRYEQYF
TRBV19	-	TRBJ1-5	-	TGTGCCAGCTCCCACTGGCGGCCAGCGAATCAGCCCCAGCATTTT	CASSHWRPANQPQHF
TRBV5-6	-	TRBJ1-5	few	TGTGCCAGCAGCTTACAGGGATGGGACCAGCCCCAGCATTTT	CASSLQGWDQPQHF
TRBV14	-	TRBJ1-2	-	TGTGCCATCTCGTCGGGTCCCGGGTACGGCTACACCTTC	CAISSGPGYGYTF
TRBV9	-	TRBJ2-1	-	TGTGCCAGCAGCGCTCGCGGGGATCTCAATGAGCAGTTCTTC	CASSARGDLNEQFF
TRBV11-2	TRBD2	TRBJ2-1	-	TGTGCCAGCAGCCCCCGAGTCGATGTAGCGGGAGTAGGTGAGCAGTTCTTC	CASSPRVDVAGVGEQFF